Following are 25 T cell receptor beta chains from one sample sequenced in a study of T cell changes during pregnancy in multiple sclerosis. The data were produced by immunoSEQ multiplex PCR, yet TCRdb's version contains in-frame clones alone and is incomplete. The sample consists of roughly 120,000 clones, 93% of them appearing once. The material sequenced was peripheral blood, taken before pregnancy. Receptor source: a female donor with multiple sclerosis, enrolled in a pregnancy study.

The gene calls are TRBV6-6 and TRBJ2-1; tentatively, D is TRBD2 (7 bases). Germline-derived CDR1 and CDR2 are MNHNY and SVGAGI (reference sequence). The CDR3 has 15 amino acids. Trimming stripped 7 bases from V and 7 bases from J, with 20 bases between. The DNA of the CDR3 is TGTGCCAGCAACGCGGGGGCGCTACTTGGGAATGAGCAGTTCTTC. Its protein is CASNAGALLGNEQFF.

This clone occurred once. The J gene is TRBJ2-6, the V gene TRBV30; D not certain. The V end lost 5 bases, the J end lost 2 bases, and 7 bases lay between the germline ends. The length of the CDR3 is 13 residues. Per germline, CDR1 GTSNPN and CDR2 SVGIG (reference sequence). The CDR3, as DNA: TGTGCCTGGGACATAACTGGGGCCAACGTCCTGACTTTC. This codes for CAWDITGANVLTF.

The gene calls are TRBV7-2 and TRBJ2-1; 8 positions match TRBD1. The CDR3 runs 15 residues. The germline gives CDR1 SGHTA, CDR2 FQGNSA. J was trimmed by 8 bases and V by 5 bases; bases with no gene match: 11. CDR3 DNA sequence: TGTGCCAGCAGCGCGGCGGACAGGGTGTTGGATGAGCAGTTCTTC. Translating gives CASSAADRVLDEQFF. Full variable domain (rest looked up from reference TRBV7-2 and TRBJ2-1): GAGVSQSPSNKVTEKGKDVELRCDPISGHTALYWYRQSLGQGLEFLIYFQGNSAPDKSGLPSDRFSAERTGGSVSTLTIQRTQQEDSAVYLCASSAADRVLDEQFFGPGTRLTVL.

The chain employs TRBV19 and TRBJ2-1; 9 nucleotides agree with TRBD2. Unmatched junction bases numbered 10, after V lost 5 bases and J lost 8 bases. Germline CDR1 reads LNHDA; CDR2 reads SQIVND (reference sequence). The CDR3 consists of 15 residues. The CDR3 DNA reads TGTGCCAGTAGTGCAGCGGGGGGTCCGGGCCATGAGCAGTTCTTC. Its protein product is CASSAAGGPGHEQFF.

V usage is TRBV30 and J usage is TRBJ1-3, with D unclear. The V and J ends lost 0 bases and 4 bases respectively, with 13 bases between them. The CDR3 has 15 amino acids. CDR1 and CDR2 from the germline V gene are GTSNPN and SVGIG (reference sequence). CDR3 nucleotides: TGTGCCTGGAGTGTACCTGAGAAAATCGGAAACACCATATATTTT. Translation gives CAWSVPEKIGNTIYF.

The V call is TRBV14, the J call TRBJ2-1; TRBD1 matches at 7 bases. V shed 4 bases, J shed 4 bases, and the junction held 13 bases outside the gene matches. Germline V gene data show CDR1 as SGHDN and CDR2 as FVKESK. CDR3 length: 17 residues. The CDR3 coding sequence is TGTGCCAGCAGCCTGCTGAGTGGCACACAGGGGTACAATGAGCAGTTCTTC. Its translation is CASSLLSGTQGYNEQFF.

The gene calls are TRBV28 and TRBJ1-5; 11 bases line up with TRBD1. CDR1 is MDHEN, CDR2 SYDVKM, per germline. This CDR3 is built from 16 residues. The V gene end was trimmed by 4 bases and the J gene end by 3 bases; junction bases not matched to a gene: 5. The CDR3 coding sequence is TGTGCCAGCAGTTCCGGGACAGGGGGTTTCAATCAGCCCCAGCATTTT. This sequence encodes CASSSGTGGFNQPQHF.

V and J are TRBV7-9 and TRBJ1-3; D ambiguous. Germline V lookup: CDR1 SEHNR, CDR2 FQNEAQ (reference sequence). This CDR3 region has 14 residues. V lost 2 bases to trimming and J lost 1 base, with 6 bases between them. The CDR3 protein is CASSLTGSGNTIYF. CDR3 nucleotides: TGTGCCAGCAGCTTAACGGGGTCTGGAAACACCATATATTTT.

This clone has only one observation. The chain recombines TRBV19 with TRBJ1-5; 8 bases fit TRBD1. This CDR3 has 14 amino acids. With V trimmed by 5 bases and J by 4 bases, 4 bases remained unmatched. Germline loops: CDR1 LNHDA, CDR2 SQIVND (reference sequence). The CDR3 DNA is TGTGCCAGTAGTCCTTACAGGGGGAATCAGCCCCAGCATTTT. As protein: CASSPYRGNQPQHF. Drawing the rest from reference TRBV19 and TRBJ1-5, the complete variable domain is DGGITQSPKYLFRKEGQNVTLSCEQNLNHDAMYWYRQDPGQGLRLIYYSQIVNDFQKGDIAEGYSVSREKKESFPLTVTSAQKNPTAFYLCASSPYRGNQPQHFGDGTRLSIL.

As DNA, the CDR3 is TGTGCCAGCAGAATATGGGGCAGCTCCTACGAGCAGTACTTC. Translated: CASRIWGSSYEQYF. This chain connects TRBV6-1 to TRBJ2-7, with a possible D match to TRBD1 (5 bases). CDR3 length: 14 residues. The germline V gene encodes CDR1 MNHNS and CDR2 SASEGT. Trimming cost V 6 bases and J 0 bases, with 12 bases left between them.

With respect to this clone: The same CDR3 can be traced to other DNA sequences in this sample. The CDR3 region has the DNA TGTGCCAGTAGTACAACAGAGAACACTGAAGCTTTCTTT. Its translation: CASSTTENTEAFF. The chain joins TRBV19 to TRBJ1-1; D gene ambiguous. Trimming shortened V by 4 bases and J by 1 base, and 7 bases separated the two germline ends. In germline, CDR1 is LNHDA, CDR2 SQIVND (reference sequence). The CDR3 has 13 residues.

The chain links TRBV5-6 to TRBJ1-2; tentative D call: TRBD1 (5 bases). This CDR3 comprises 15 residues. Germline CDR1 is SGHDT and CDR2 is YYEEEE. V was pared by 5 bases and J by 6 bases, with 20 bases between. The CDR3 protein is CASSPLGGSIDGYTF. DNA for the CDR3: TGTGCCAGCAGTCCCCTCGGGGGATCTATCGATGGCTACACCTTC.

The genes are TRBV6-5 and TRBJ2-1; 8 bases align to TRBD2. With 2 bases clipped from V and 9 bases from J, the junction kept 12 bases outside the gene matches. This CDR3 spans 16 amino acids. Germline CDR1 MNHEY, CDR2 SVGAGI. The CDR3 nucleotides read TGTGCCAGCAGTTACCGAGCGGGAGCGGCGGGGACTGAGCAGTTCTTC. It encodes CASSYRAGAAGTEQFF.

The rearrangement links TRBV19 to TRBJ2-6; 9 bases agree with TRBD1. Germline V gives CDR1 LNHDA, CDR2 SQIVND (reference sequence). V shed 4 bases, J shed 3 bases, and the junction held 7 bases outside the gene matches. The CDR3 is 17 residues long. The CDR3 DNA sequence: TGTGCCAGTAGTAACCCACTGGACAGGGGTGGGGCCAACGTCCTGACTTTC. Its protein product is CASSNPLDRGGANVLTF.

CDR3 residues: CASSSDYAKETQYF. In DNA, the CDR3 is TGTGCCAGCAGCTCGGACTATGCAAAAGAGACCCAGTACTTC. The gene calls are TRBV7-6 and TRBJ2-5, with a weak D call TRBD2 (6 bases). CDR1 is SGHVS and CDR2 is FNYEAQ in the germline V gene. Trimming pared 4 bases from V and 3 bases from J, leaving 12 bases between. There are 14 residues in the CDR3.

The V and J genes are TRBV19 and TRBJ1-2; D may be TRBD1 (6 bases). This CDR3 comprises 14 residues. Germline CDR1 is LNHDA and CDR2 is SQIVND (reference sequence). V lost 3 bases and J lost 6, with 14 bases in between. The CDR3 DNA reads as TGTGCCAGTAGTATCGGGTGGCAGGGGAATGGCTACACCTTC. This encodes CASSIGWQGNGYTF.

The chain has TRBV5-1 and TRBJ2-1, with 7 bases identical to TRBD2. Germline values: CDR1 SGHRS, CDR2 YFSETQ. After removal of 7 bases from V and 7 bases from J, the junction contained 14 bases not matched to a gene. This CDR3 has 15 amino acids. The DNA of the CDR3 is TGCGCCAGCGGGAGGGGAGAAAGGGCTTGGAATGAGCAGTTCTTC. This codes for CASGRGERAWNEQFF.

Only one count was recorded for this clone. The rearrangement links TRBV7-9 to TRBJ2-5; 7 bases agree with TRBD1. Losses at the gene ends were 4 bases for V and 3 bases for J; bases not matched to a gene: 5. Per the germline V gene, CDR1 is SEHNR and CDR2 is FQNEAQ (reference sequence). CDR3 length: 14 amino acids. DNA of the CDR3: TGTGCCAGCAGCTCCCCGGGACAGAAAGAGACCCAGTACTTC. Protein sequence: CASSSPGQKETQYF. The variable domain in full, with the rest retrieved from reference TRBV7-9 and TRBJ2-5, is DTGVSQNPRHKITKRGQNVTFRCDPISEHNRLYWYRQTLGQGPEFLTYFQNEAQLEKSRLLSDRFSAERPKGSFSTLEIQRTEQGDSAMYLCASSSPGQKETQYFGPGTRLLVL.

The chain is built from TRBV7-8 and TRBJ2-2, with D hard to call. The CDR3 has 14 amino acids. CDR1 and CDR2 from the germline V gene are SGHVS and FQNEAQ. V gave up 4 bases and J gave up 3 bases, with 9 bases separating them. The CDR3 here is CASSSKRDTGELFF. DNA for the CDR3: TGTGCCAGCAGCTCAAAACGGGACACCGGGGAGCTGTTTTTT.

The rearrangement uses TRBV2 and TRBJ1-6; D call uncertain. V was trimmed by 0 bases and J by 0 bases, leaving 15 bases between them. The CDR3 extends over 19 amino acids. The germline gives CDR1 SNHLY, CDR2 FYNNEI. The CDR3: CASSEAWYAIYSYNSPLHF. CDR3 nucleotides: TGTGCCAGCAGTGAAGCTTGGTACGCGATCTACTCCTATAATTCACCCCTCCACTTT.

To note about this clone: Sequence at one end of the junction differs from germline and may be a read error. The chain links TRBV30 to TRBJ1-2, with 11 bases lining up with TRBD1. The germline gives CDR1 GTSNPN, CDR2 SVGIG (reference sequence). This CDR3 is built from 13 residues. The DNA for the CDR3 is TGTGCCTGGAGTGTCGGGACAGGGGGTATGGTTCTCTTC. Amino acids: CAWSVGTGGMVLF.

V is TRBV28 and J is TRBJ1-2; 7 bases are a match to TRBD1. This CDR3 has 13 amino acids. With 6 bases clipped from V and 1 base from J, the junction kept 2 bases outside the gene matches. CDR1 and CDR2 (germline): MDHEN, SYDVKM. CDR3 DNA sequence: TGTGCCAGCAGACAGGGGCGTAACTATGGCTACACCTTC. Translated, it gives CASRQGRNYGYTF.

V is TRBV7-9 and J is TRBJ1-1, with D tentatively TRBD1 (5 bases). The CDR3 runs 14 residues. CDR1 is SEHNR and CDR2 is FQNEAQ in the germline V gene (reference sequence). V lost 2 bases, J lost 7 bases, and 14 bases lay in between. CDR3 coding DNA: TGTGCCAGCAGCTTAAGTAGGGGCGGGGTTGAAGCTTTCTTT. Translated, it gives CASSLSRGGVEAFF.

The V gene is TRBV10-3, the J gene TRBJ2-5; 8 positions match TRBD2. The CDR3 length is 17 residues. The J segment lost 0 bases and the V segment lost 4 bases, leaving 10 bases of the junction unmatched. In germline, CDR1 is ENHRY, CDR2 SYGVKD. CDR3 DNA: TGTGCCATCAGTGGGTCCGGGACTAGGAGGGACCAAGAGACCCAGTACTTC. Protein: CAISGSGTRRDQETQYF.

The CDR3 sequence: CASSYKGADGYTF. DNA of the CDR3: TGTGCCAGCAGTTATAAGGGGGCGGATGGCTACACCTTC. The V gene is TRBV6-5, the J gene TRBJ1-2, with 7 bases aligning to TRBD1. The CDR3 extends over 13 amino acids. V was clipped by 3 bases and J by 6 bases; unmatched bases: 4. The germline CDR1 and CDR2 sequences are MNHEY and SVGAGI.